The 14 T cell receptor beta chains reported below all come from one sample, sequenced in a study of CD8 T cells in ankylosing spondylitis. TCRdb re-derived calls from the 5' RACE reads in MiXCR, one entry per CDR3 protein. The sample comprises hundreds of thousands of distinct CDR3 sequences, approximately 24% of which are singletons, and 6.6% rests with the top ten. The sequencing sample was made of blood, either unsorted or a sorted T cell fraction (not recorded which). These receptors originate from a male donor with ankylosing spondylitis or in good health (not recorded which).

This clonotype was recorded at least ten times. This sequence joins TRBV12-3 or TRBV12-4 and TRBJ2-3; the D gene is possibly TRBD2 (6 bases). The CDR3 consists of 11 residues. V dropped 5 bases and J dropped 6 bases, with 6 bases sitting between them. This CDR3 reads CASSRGDTQYF. In nucleotides, the CDR3 is TGTGCCAGCAGTCGGGGGGATACGCAGTATTTT.

This clonotype was recorded many times. In DNA form, the CDR3 reads TGTGCCACCAGCTCCGAACATGGAGATACGCAGTATTTT. Encoded protein: CATSSEHGDTQYF. This chain joins TRBV15 and TRBJ2-3; D is uncertain. The germline CDR1 and CDR2 sequences are LNHNV and YYDKDF (reference sequence). The CDR3 sequence is 13 residues long. V lost 5 bases to trimming and J lost 5 bases, with 11 bases between them.

This clonotype appeared a single time. A clone one base away is much larger, so this may be a read error. The chain carries TRBV20-1 and TRBJ2-3; 10 bases align to TRBD1. The CDR3 is 18 amino acids. CDR1 is DFQATT, CDR2 SNEGSKA, per germline (reference sequence). The CDR3 region is CSARVSPGQGISTGTQYF. DNA for the CDR3: TGCAGTGCTAGAGTAAGCCCGGGACAGGGGATTTCGACAGGTACGCAGTATTTT.

The V call is TRBV12-5, the J call TRBJ1-1; D is unresolved. Germline loops: CDR1 LGHNT, CDR2 FRNRAP. V dropped 8 bases and J dropped 1 base, with 11 bases sitting between them. The CDR3 totals 13 residues. This chain's CDR3 is CASRTERNTEAFF. CDR3 DNA: TGTGCTAGTCGCACAGAGCGGAACACTGAAGCTTTCTTT.

The sample holds many counts of this clonotype. J is TRBJ2-4 and V is TRBV21-1. TRBV21-1 is a pseudogene segment. The CDR3 has 11 amino acids. The CDR3 bases are TGTGCCAGCAGTAAGCGTCTTATTCAGTACTTC. Translation: CASSKRLIQYF.

The V gene is TRBV29-1, the J gene TRBJ2-3; D may be TRBD2 (6 bases). V gave up 6 bases and J gave up 0 bases, with 22 bases separating them. CDR1 is SQVTM and CDR2 is ANQGSEA in the germline V gene. The CDR3 runs to 17 residues. Written as DNA, the CDR3 is TGCAGCGTCGCGGGGCCTCTAAAGAGGGCTAGCACAGATACGCAGTATTTT. Translating it yields CSVAGPLKRASTDTQYF.

This clonotype has ten or more counts. This chain uses TRBV5-5 with TRBJ2-3, with D unresolved. V was cut by 3 bases and J by 6 bases, with 14 bases left in between. The germline V gene encodes CDR1 SGHKS and CDR2 YYEKEE (reference sequence). CDR3 length equals 14 residues. The CDR3 is CASSSDTNWDTQYF. The CDR3 DNA sequence: TGTGCCAGCAGCTCGGATACTAATTGGGATACGCAGTATTTT.

In this sample, this clonotype turned up many times. The chain joins TRBV5-1 to TRBJ2-3; 10 bases align to TRBD2. Trimming at V came to 1 base and at J to 1 base, leaving 9 bases not matched to a gene. CDR1 and CDR2 from the germline V gene are SGHRS and YFSETQ. This CDR3 contains 18 residues. This CDR3 reads CASSLRTSGTGGTDTQYF. The CDR3 nucleotides read TGCGCCAGCAGCTTGAGGACTAGCGGTACGGGCGGCACAGATACGCAGTATTTT.

The chain uses TRBV4-3 and TRBJ2-1; D unresolved. This CDR3 spans 13 amino acids. Germline values: CDR1 LGHNA, CDR2 YSLEER. Trimming shortened V by 0 bases and J by 8 bases, and 8 bases separated the two germline ends. The CDR3 protein is CASSQDMGHEQFF. The CDR3 DNA reads TGCGCCAGCAGCCAAGATATGGGTCATGAGCAGTTCTTC.

There are a few counts of this clonotype. The chain links TRBV20-1 to TRBJ2-5, with D possibly being TRBD2 (5 bases). CDR3 length: 15 residues. V was cut by 0 bases and J by 4 bases, with 15 bases left in between. CDR1 DFQATT and CDR2 SNEGSKA come from the germline V gene (reference sequence). CDR3 sequence reads: CSARDRRAGRETQYF. CDR3 sequence (DNA): TGCAGTGCTAGAGATCGGCGGGCAGGACGAGAGACCCAGTACTTC.

The chain carries TRBV20-1 and TRBJ2-7; 9 bases fit TRBD2. Germline lookup yields CDR1 DFQATT and CDR2 SNEGSKA (reference sequence). CDR3 length: 17 residues. The trim removed 1 base at V and 3 bases at J, leaving 13 bases unmatched. The CDR3 is CSARGTKLAGSFYEQYF. Written as DNA, the CDR3 is TGCAGTGCTAGAGGAACGAAACTAGCGGGCAGCTTCTACGAGCAGTACTTC.

This clonotype occurred many times. V gene TRBV29-1 combines with J gene TRBJ2-1, with 7 bases fitting TRBD2. The CDR3 sequence is 16 residues long. The germline V gene encodes CDR1 SQVTM and CDR2 ANQGSEA. Unmatched junction bases numbered 10, after V lost 5 bases and J lost 0 bases. CDR3 nucleotides: TGCAGCGTTCCGAGTTCTAGCGGTCGCTCCTACAATGAGCAGTTCTTC. Protein sequence: CSVPSSSGRSYNEQFF.

This chain connects TRBV5-6 to TRBJ2-7; 8 nucleotides match TRBD1. J lost 2 bases, V lost 0 bases, and 7 bases had no gene match. Germline CDR1 SGHDT, CDR2 YYEEEE. This CDR3 is 16 amino acids long. In DNA, the CDR3 is TGTGCCAGCAGCTTGGGCCCCCCAGGGGGCGCCTACGAGCAGTACTTC. Translating gives CASSLGPPGGAYEQYF.

This clonotype appeared many times. V usage is TRBV12-3 or TRBV12-4 and J usage is TRBJ2-4; no definite D call. V was cut by 8 bases and J by 4 bases, with 9 bases left in between. CDR3 length: 12 residues. CDR3 nucleotides: TGTGCCAGCCGTGAACAGAAAAACATTCAGTACTTC. Protein: CASREQKNIQYF.